This TCR beta chain is from a study of T cell responses to AZD1222 COVID-19 vaccine (dated by TCRdb to the early 2020s). General notes on the study: A total of about 250 trial participants underwent TCR sequencing, of whom approximately 200 had received two doses of AZD1222 and around 25 had received two doses of the MenACWY control vaccine. Trial participants were enrolled by age into 18-55, 56-69 and 70-plus year subgroups, with approximately 150, 30 and 60 TCR-sequenced participants respectively.

The full study reports these points: Epitopes outside the regions mutated in the B.1.351 and B.1.1.7 variants were reportedly recognized by nearly half of the unique spike-specific TCRs. Conclusions about previously exposed vaccinees are limited, since just six AZD1222 recipients were seropositive for SARS-CoV-2 at baseline. Participants were mostly white British and included more females than males, and it was suggested by the authors that clonal diversity may have been underestimated. Because no samples from the day 14 peak response were available, repertoires could be characterized only after the peak T cell response. The whole spike protein was spanned by vaccine-associated CD4 TCRs, and dominant responses were seen in regions 160-218 and 743-854. After two AZD1222 doses, both the breadth and the depth of spike-specific TCRs were significantly higher than at day 0 and than in MenACWY recipients. The 56-69-year group was small, and its depth increase did not reach significance, likely because of low power.

The CDR3 regions of human TCRbeta chains were analyzed by immunosequencing. The authors' analysis ran thus. TCRs in the repertoires were compared against a reference library of SARS-CoV-2-specific TCRs that had been generated with the MIRA antigen-specificity platform. Breadth was defined as the fraction of unique TCRs that were SARS-CoV-2-associated. Depth was defined as the fraction of total T cells that were SARS-CoV-2-associated. Using the MIRA data, every spike-specific TCR was mapped to the spike region that the TCR reacted to and assigned to either a CD4 or a CD8 class. Log10-transformed breadth and depth values were compared by one-way ANOVA with Sidak's multiple comparisons tests. TCRdb took this table from immuneACCESS and kept in-frame rearrangements with V and J called. Such tables lack part of the clones; where checked against another copy, unresolved V genes explain under half of the gap, and the rest is unexplained. V, J and clone size are those of that table, while D and trimming were read from the DNA. The sample contains under 80,000 clones, about 85% of them found a single time. Jointly, the top ten make up around 1.3% of the sample.

Interpreted using the paper, the time point label stands for: about 28 days (+/-7) after the second vaccine dose. AZD1222 recipients with second doses at about 4 weeks or about 12 weeks were pooled, because spike-specific TCR depth and breadth did not differ between schedules. Samples from vaccinated people were obtained from the UK trials COV001 and COV002, which included a single-blind randomized controlled phase 2/3 trial of AZD1222 (ChAdOx1 nCoV-19) in healthy adults. For TCRbeta chain sequencing, PBMC samples were collected from trial participants at day 0 and at day 28 after the second dose. V lost 0 bases and J lost 4 bases; the stretch between them is 21 bases long. The germline V gene yields LGHNA for CDR1 and YSLEER for CDR2. The CDR3 holds 18 amino acids from the cysteine to the phenylalanine. The read is trimmed to its CDR3 DNA, 54 bases read in frame from base 1. Regarding this clone: Its antigen target is currently unknown. Per-base qualities were not stored, and no clone one base away is much larger.

The starting material was peripheral blood, obtained 28 days after the second AZD1222 dose. The V and J genes are TRBV4-3 and TRBJ1-2, with TRBD1 tentatively as D gene (6 bases match). The TCR originated in an adult who received the AZD1222 COVID-19 vaccine. The base sequence is TGCGCCAGCAGCCAAGACCGATCCGCTAGGGGGAGGGCCTATGGCTACACCTTC. This yields the protein CASSQDRSARGRAYGYTF.